This is a list of T cell receptor beta chains from one sample in a study of shared clonotypes between healthy human individuals. Assay: immunoSEQ multiplex PCR; the TCRdb copy retains only in-frame clones and omits some. The repertoire has some 450,000 clones, around 77% of them found once; the top ten carry around 12%. What was sequenced was PBMCs. The source of these receptors is a woman between 40 and 55 years old in good health. Some clones in this sample may be carry-over from other donors' samples. Both conserved end residues are part of each CDR3. The order of the fields is V gene, J gene, clone size, D gene, CDR3 DNA, CDR3 protein. A D gene is named only where the DNA matches it firmly. The size of a clone is reported for some rows only, either as once, few or many, or as a class for expanded clones.

v_gene: TRBV11-2; j_gene: TRBJ2-1; abundance: .; d_gene: .; CDR3nt: TGTGCCAGCGGCTTAGAACAGGCCGTTGAGCAGTTCTTC; CDR3aa: CASGLEQAVEQFF
v_gene: TRBV27; j_gene: TRBJ2-1; abundance: once; d_gene: .; CDR3nt: TGTGCCAGCAGTTTATCCAGCCCCATTTACAATGAGCAGTTCTTC; CDR3aa: CASSLSSPIYNEQFF
v_gene: TRBV19; j_gene: TRBJ1-4; abundance: .; d_gene: .; CDR3nt: TGTGCCAGTAGTATGCCAGCAGGAGCAGCAACTAATGAAAAACTGTTTTTT; CDR3aa: CASSMPAGAATNEKLFF
v_gene: TRBV5-1; j_gene: TRBJ1-3; abundance: .; d_gene: TRBD1; CDR3nt: TGCGCCAGCAGCTTGACAGGGGGTGGAAACACCATATATTTT; CDR3aa: CASSLTGGGNTIYF
v_gene: TRBV30; j_gene: TRBJ1-1; abundance: once; d_gene: .; CDR3nt: TGTGCCTGGAAGGTACAGGGCGGCGGCACTGAAGCTTTCTTT; CDR3aa: CAWKVQGGGTEAFF
v_gene: TRBV7-8; j_gene: TRBJ1-4; abundance: .; d_gene: .; CDR3nt: TGTGCCAGCAGCATTACAGGAGGCACTAATGAAAAACTGTTTTTT; CDR3aa: CASSITGGTNEKLFF
v_gene: TRBV28; j_gene: TRBJ1-5; abundance: few; d_gene: .; CDR3nt: TGTGCCTCTGCGCGCGGCAATCAGCCCCAGCATTTT; CDR3aa: CASARGNQPQHF
v_gene: TRBV19; j_gene: TRBJ2-7; abundance: .; d_gene: TRBD1; CDR3nt: TGTGCCAGTAGTCCGGACAGGGTGGGATACGAGCAGTACTTC; CDR3aa: CASSPDRVGYEQYF
v_gene: TRBV7-6; j_gene: TRBJ2-1; abundance: .; d_gene: .; CDR3nt: TGTGCCAGCAGCTTACTAGCCGGGAGAGGTGAGCAGTTCTTC; CDR3aa: CASSLLAGRGEQFF
v_gene: TRBV5-1; j_gene: TRBJ2-3; abundance: .; d_gene: .; CDR3nt: TGCGCCAGCAGCTTGGAGGGGATGGGTGATACGCAGTATTTT; CDR3aa: CASSLEGMGDTQYF
v_gene: TRBV13; j_gene: TRBJ2-3; abundance: .; d_gene: .; CDR3nt: TGTGCCAGCAGCCCGAATCTGGGCGGGATTTCAGATACGCAGTATTTT; CDR3aa: CASSPNLGGISDTQYF
v_gene: TRBV5-1; j_gene: TRBJ2-3; abundance: .; d_gene: .; CDR3nt: TGCGCCAGCAGCTTGGCTTTAGGTACAGATACGCAGTATTTT; CDR3aa: CASSLALGTDTQYF
v_gene: TRBV5-1; j_gene: TRBJ2-3; abundance: .; d_gene: TRBD1; CDR3nt: TGCGCCAGCAGCCACGACAGGGGTCAAACAGATACGCAGTATTTT; CDR3aa: CASSHDRGQTDTQYF
v_gene: TRBV7-2; j_gene: TRBJ1-3; abundance: .; d_gene: TRBD1; CDR3nt: TGTGCCAGCAGCTCGGGGACAGGGGGAAACACCATATATTTT; CDR3aa: CASSSGTGGNTIYF
v_gene: TRBV2; j_gene: TRBJ2-6; abundance: .; d_gene: TRBD1; CDR3nt: TGTGCCAGCAGTGAAACGGGACAGGGTTCCCATGGGGCCAACGTCCTGACTTTC; CDR3aa: CASSETGQGSHGANVLTF
v_gene: TRBV5-1; j_gene: TRBJ2-2; abundance: many; d_gene: .; CDR3nt: TGCGCCAGCAGCTTGTGGGGAAGCGGGGAGCTGTTTTTT; CDR3aa: CASSLWGSGELFF
v_gene: TRBV5-1; j_gene: TRBJ1-1; abundance: .; d_gene: .; CDR3nt: TGCGCCAGCAGCATAACCCCGACAGGTATGAACACTGAAGCTTTCTTT; CDR3aa: CASSITPTGMNTEAFF
v_gene: TRBV5-1; j_gene: TRBJ2-3; abundance: once; d_gene: .; CDR3nt: TGCGCCAGCAGCTACACAGCTTCTAGCACAGATACGCAGTATTTT; CDR3aa: CASSYTASSTDTQYF
v_gene: TRBV7-9; j_gene: TRBJ2-1; abundance: .; d_gene: TRBD2; CDR3nt: TGTGCCAGCAGCTCCGGGACTAGTGAGCAGTTCTTC; CDR3aa: CASSSGTSEQFF
v_gene: TRBV6-5; j_gene: TRBJ2-1; abundance: .; d_gene: .; CDR3nt: TGTGCCAGCGGGGTAATTAGCTCCTACAATGAGCAGTTCTTC; CDR3aa: CASGVISSYNEQFF
v_gene: TRBV9; j_gene: TRBJ2-1; abundance: .; d_gene: TRBD2; CDR3nt: TGTGCCAGCAGCGTAGGGCGGGAGACTCGGAATGAGCAGTTCTTC; CDR3aa: CASSVGRETRNEQFF
v_gene: TRBV10-3; j_gene: TRBJ1-1; abundance: few; d_gene: TRBD1; CDR3nt: TGTGCCACCGTAACTCAGGGGGCGGGTGACACTGAAGCTTTCTTT; CDR3aa: CATVTQGAGDTEAFF
v_gene: TRBV21-1; j_gene: TRBJ2-5; abundance: many; d_gene: .; CDR3nt: TGTGCCAGGTGGGACAGGGGGTCGGGAGGGGAGACCCAGTACTTC; CDR3aa: CARWDRGSGGETQYF
v_gene: TRBV5-4; j_gene: TRBJ2-6; abundance: .; d_gene: .; CDR3nt: TGTGCCAGCACCAGCTCAAGGGGCGTTGGGGCCAACGTCCTGACTTTC; CDR3aa: CASTSSRGVGANVLTF
v_gene: TRBV21-1; j_gene: TRBJ2-7; abundance: .; d_gene: .; CDR3nt: TGTGCCAGCTCATACGAGCAGTACTTC; CDR3aa: CASSYEQYF
v_gene: TRBV5-6; j_gene: TRBJ2-5; abundance: .; d_gene: .; CDR3nt: TGTGCCAGCAGGTCGGGCGCTGCCACAGAGACCCAGTACTTC; CDR3aa: CASRSGAATETQYF
v_gene: TRBV20-1; j_gene: TRBJ2-3; abundance: once; d_gene: .; CDR3nt: TGCAGTACTAGAGTGAGAGATACGCAGTATTTT; CDR3aa: CSTRVRDTQYF
v_gene: TRBV27; j_gene: TRBJ2-7; abundance: .; d_gene: TRBD1; CDR3nt: TGTGCCAGCAGTTTAGGACAGGGCATCTACGAGCAGTACTTC; CDR3aa: CASSLGQGIYEQYF
v_gene: TRBV10-2; j_gene: TRBJ1-1; abundance: .; d_gene: .; CDR3nt: TGCGCCAGCAGTAGAGCCTCTGAAGCTTTCTTT; CDR3aa: CASSRASEAFF
v_gene: TRBV5-6; j_gene: TRBJ2-2; abundance: many; d_gene: TRBD1; CDR3nt: TGTGCCAGCAGCTTCCGGGACAGACAGACCGGGGAGCTGTTTTTT; CDR3aa: CASSFRDRQTGELFF
v_gene: TRBV7-3; j_gene: TRBJ2-1; abundance: .; d_gene: .; CDR3nt: TGTGCCAGCAGCTTTACCATCTCCAAATACTCCTACAATGAGCAGTTCTTC; CDR3aa: CASSFTISKYSYNEQFF
v_gene: TRBV5-4; j_gene: TRBJ2-3; abundance: .; d_gene: .; CDR3nt: TGTGCCAGCAGCTTGACTAGGAGGGAGGCAGATACGCAGTATTTT; CDR3aa: CASSLTRREADTQYF
v_gene: TRBV11-3; j_gene: TRBJ2-1; abundance: .; d_gene: .; CDR3nt: TGTGCCAGCAGCTTAGGGGTTCAGATCAATGAGCAGTTCTTC; CDR3aa: CASSLGVQINEQFF
v_gene: TRBV7-6; j_gene: TRBJ1-5; abundance: .; d_gene: .; CDR3nt: TGTGCCAGCAGCCCCGAAGGCGGAACTAATCAGCCCCAGCATTTT; CDR3aa: CASSPEGGTNQPQHF
v_gene: TRBV27; j_gene: TRBJ2-5; abundance: many; d_gene: .; CDR3nt: TGTGCCAGCAGTGACAGGTCTGGGGAGACCCAGTACTTC; CDR3aa: CASSDRSGETQYF
v_gene: TRBV4-2; j_gene: TRBJ1-2; abundance: .; d_gene: .; CDR3nt: TGTGCCAGCAGCTTAGGAGGGTTTTGGGCCCACTTC; CDR3aa: CASSLGGFWAHF
v_gene: TRBV5-6; j_gene: TRBJ1-5; abundance: .; d_gene: .; CDR3nt: TGTGCCAGCAGCTTCCAGGGCTCAAATCAGCCCCAGCATTTT; CDR3aa: CASSFQGSNQPQHF
v_gene: TRBV2; j_gene: TRBJ1-1; abundance: many; d_gene: TRBD1; CDR3nt: TGTGCCAGCACCTCGAGCAGGGGGACCGAAGCTTTCTTT; CDR3aa: CASTSSRGTEAFF
v_gene: TRBV30; j_gene: TRBJ1-4; abundance: .; d_gene: .; CDR3nt: TGTGCCTGGTCTCCTACGGACTCAACTAATGAAAAACTGTTTTTT; CDR3aa: CAWSPTDSTNEKLFF
v_gene: TRBV5-1; j_gene: TRBJ2-7; abundance: .; d_gene: TRBD1; CDR3nt: TGCGCCAGCAGCTTGCCCCGGGGACAGGGGACCCTCGGTGGGCCCTACGAGCAGTACTTC; CDR3aa: CASSLPRGQGTLGGPYEQYF
v_gene: TRBV9; j_gene: TRBJ2-6; abundance: .; d_gene: .; CDR3nt: TGTGCCAGCAGCCCCCGTAGTGGCTACTCTGGGGCCAACGTCCTGACTTTC; CDR3aa: CASSPRSGYSGANVLTF
v_gene: TRBV6-1; j_gene: TRBJ1-1; abundance: few; d_gene: .; CDR3nt: TGTGCCAGCAGTGGGCGGGGGGTCACTGAAGCTTTCTTT; CDR3aa: CASSGRGVTEAFF
v_gene: TRBV30; j_gene: TRBJ2-3; abundance: .; d_gene: TRBD2; CDR3nt: TGTGCCTGGAGTCCCCAGCGGGGCCATACGCAGTATTTT; CDR3aa: CAWSPQRGHTQYF
v_gene: TRBV18; j_gene: TRBJ2-1; abundance: .; d_gene: .; CDR3nt: TGTGCCAGCTCCCTCAACCTCGATGAGCAGTTCTTC; CDR3aa: CASSLNLDEQFF
v_gene: TRBV19; j_gene: TRBJ1-5; abundance: once; d_gene: .; CDR3nt: TGTGCCAGTAGTATTTTGGGTAGGGGTCATCAGCCCCAGCATTTT; CDR3aa: CASSILGRGHQPQHF